This T cell receptor (beta chain) was sequenced in a study of regulatory T cells in long-lasting Graves disease. The time point: newly diagnosed GD, antithyroid drugs for less than 3 months. The TCR library was made from RNA that had been extracted from PBMCs in TRIzol. Building the TCR beta libraries relied on iRepertoire HTBI primers, and CDR3 regions underwent Arm-PCR. TCRdb fed the multiplex PCR reads into MiXCR, producing one record per CDR3 protein. The sample holds roughly 400,000 distinct CDR3 sequences, about 15% seen once. V was pared by 6 bases and J by 4 bases, with 7 bases of the junction left unmatched. From germline, CDR1 is KGHSH and CDR2 LQKENI. The CDR3 sequence is 14 residues long. The sample was also linked to a second study, of T cells in Graves' hyperthyroidism and ophthalmopathy.

The clonotype comes from a woman between 18 and 29 years old with Graves disease. The source material was peripheral blood mononuclear cells (PBMCs), sampled at new diagnosis, from a patient treated with antithyroid drugs. J is TRBJ1-2 and V is TRBV18; 8 nucleotides line up with TRBD1. CDR3 nucleotides: TGTGCCAGCTCTCCGGGACAGGCGATCTATGGCTACACCTTC. As protein: CASSPGQAIYGYTF.